This entry features one TCR beta chain sequence. The CDR3 length is 14 residues. The germline V gene encodes CDR1 SGHTA and CDR2 FQGTGA. Trimming took off 2 bases at V and 2 bases at J, with 8 bases between the two ends. The sort gate was single viable CD3+CD4+CD8-CD45RO+ cells for memory CD4+ T cells. After thawing, CD4+ T cells were positively selected. These data are taken from a study of memory CD4+ T cells and cytomegalovirus serostatus. TCRdb's copy holds only in-frame clones and misses some; the assay was immunoSEQ multiplex PCR. The table has around 57,000 clones, over 60% seen once. The sequence came from an adult in good health and CMV-seronegative. Some clones in this sample may be carry-over from other donors' samples. Sequences were obtained from memory CD4+ T cells from blood. The chain joins TRBV7-3 to TRBJ2-3; no firm D call. The CDR3 DNA reads TGTGCCAGCAGCTTAGACGGTTCCACAGATACGCAGTATTTT. As protein: CASSLDGSTDTQYF.